Below are 22 T cell receptor beta chains sequenced from a single sample in a study of CD8+ T cells in alopecia areata. RNA was extracted and reverse transcribed into cDNA as the sequencing template. Produced via immunoSEQ multiplex PCR; TCRdb's table is partial and in-frame only. The profile shows about 74,000 clones, 29% of them singletons. Treatment noted: oral pan-JAK inhibitor, 5-10 mg twice daily. The sample was CD8+ T cells sorted from blood, taken at week 4, from a patient treated with tofacitinib. These receptors originate from a human donor with alopecia areata.

The chain uses TRBV30 and TRBJ1-4; TRBD1 is a possible D gene (6 bases). Germline assignment: CDR1 GTSNPN and CDR2 SVGIG (reference sequence). The CDR3 is made up of 13 amino acids. Trimming took off 5 bases at V and 5 bases at J, with 12 bases between the two ends. CDR3: CAWEQGGNEKLFF. As DNA, the CDR3 is TGTGCCTGGGAACAGGGCGGGAATGAAAAACTGTTTTTT.

In this sample, this clone turned up a few times. The chain carries TRBV29-1 and TRBJ2-7; the D gene is possibly TRBD1 (5 bases). The V end lost 4 bases, the J end lost 0 bases, and 7 bases lay between the germline ends. The germline gives CDR1 SQVTM, CDR2 ANQGSEA. This CDR3 comprises 12 residues. CDR3 residues: CSVVGPSYEQYF. The DNA of the CDR3 is TGCAGCGTTGTGGGGCCCTCCTACGAGCAGTACTTC.

This chain links TRBV29-1 with TRBJ2-2; 9 bases are shared with TRBD2. V shed 1 base, J shed 6 bases, and the junction held 3 bases outside the gene matches. The CDR3 has 14 amino acids. From germline, CDR1 is SQVTM and CDR2 ANQGSEA. The CDR3 protein is CSVEGTSDAGELFF. The DNA for the CDR3 is TGCAGCGTTGAAGGGACTAGCGACGCCGGGGAGCTGTTTTTT.

This clone is a singleton in its sample. The V call is TRBV4-2, the J call TRBJ1-1; 8 bases are a match to TRBD1. J gave up 11 bases and V 3 bases, and 14 bases lay outside the gene matches. Germline loops: CDR1 LGHNA, CDR2 YNFKEQ. This CDR3 spans 15 amino acids. In nucleotides, the CDR3 is TGTGCCAGCAGCCAGCCCCGCGCAGGGGGCGAGTTGGCTTTCTTT. It encodes CASSQPRAGGELAFF.

The chain carries TRBV6-1 and TRBJ2-3; no reliable D call. V lost 6 bases and J lost 1, with 14 bases in between. The CDR3 is 15 residues long. Per the germline V gene, CDR1 is MNHNS and CDR2 is SASEGT. CDR3 in DNA: TGTGCCAGCAGCCTCTCGTGGGCCGGCACAGATACGCAGTATTTT. Its translation: CASSLSWAGTDTQYF.

This clone was picked up a small number of times. The chain couples TRBV29-1 to TRBJ2-7; D is undetermined. Trimming took off 3 bases at V and 4 bases at J, with 7 bases between the two ends. The CDR3 totals 11 residues. Germline V gene sequence: CDR1 SQVTM, CDR2 ANQGSEA. The CDR3 DNA is TGCAGCGTTGAGGAGAAATACGAGCAGTACTTC. Amino acid sequence: CSVEEKYEQYF.

The chain is built from TRBV9 and TRBJ2-4, with D possibly matching TRBD2 (5 bases). V was cut by 0 bases and J by 15 bases, with 13 bases left in between. The CDR3 has 12 amino acids. The germline V gene has CDR1 SGDLS and CDR2 YYNGEE. CDR3 sequence (DNA): TGTGCCAGCAGCGTAGGCGGGCCCATTACGTACTTC. Translating it yields CASSVGGPITYF.

The chain is built from TRBV4-1 and TRBJ1-4; D gene unclear. Germline CDR1 is MGHRA and CDR2 is YSYEKL. Trimming removed 1 base from V and 8 bases from J, with 17 bases in between. CDR3 size: 16 residues. The CDR3 sequence is CASSQASTGIHEKLFF. The DNA of the CDR3 is TGCGCCAGCAGCCAAGCTAGTACGGGCATCCACGAAAAACTGTTTTTT.

The V and J genes are TRBV29-1 and TRBJ1-2, with TRBD1 identical over 7 bases. Trimming removed 5 bases from V and 4 bases from J; junction bases left unmatched: 7. The CDR3 spans 13 residues. CDR1 is SQVTM, CDR2 ANQGSEA, per germline. The CDR3 DNA is TGCAGCGTTTGGGGACAGAAACGCTATGGCTACACCTTC. Its translation is CSVWGQKRYGYTF.

The V gene is TRBV13, the J gene TRBJ2-2, with D possibly called TRBD1 or TRBD2 (6 bases each). V was pared by 1 base and J by 0 bases, with 9 bases between. This CDR3 has 16 amino acids. Looked up from germline, CDR1 is PRHDT and CDR2 is FYEKMQ (reference sequence). CDR3 protein: CASSLDGGANTGELFF. DNA of the CDR3: TGTGCCAGCAGCTTAGACGGGGGCGCGAACACCGGGGAGCTGTTTTTT.

This clone was found many times. The CDR3 here is CASKPWGGDNEQFF. The CDR3 DNA reads as TGTGCCAGCAAGCCGTGGGGAGGTGACAATGAGCAGTTCTTC. The chain is built from TRBV6-6 and TRBJ2-1; TRBD2 might be the D (6 bases). The ends were cut back, 7 bases at V and 5 bases at J, with 15 bases in the middle. Germline V gene data show CDR1 as MNHNY and CDR2 as SVGAGI (reference sequence). CDR3 length equals 14 residues.

This clone showed up just a few times. The sample holds other DNA sequences that translate to the same CDR3. The J gene is TRBJ2-6, the V gene TRBV30; D unresolved. Looked up from germline, CDR1 is GTSNPN and CDR2 is SVGIG (reference sequence). V gave up 0 bases and J gave up 1 base, with 4 bases separating them. The CDR3 runs to 14 residues. Written as DNA, the CDR3 is TGTGCCTGGAGTGTCGGGTCTGGGGCCAACGTCCTGACTTTC. Encoded protein: CAWSVGSGANVLTF.

This clone was detected a few times. This sequence joins TRBV6-5 and TRBJ1-2; D not resolved. Germline V gene sequence: CDR1 MNHEY, CDR2 SVGAGI. The CDR3 extends over 13 amino acids. V dropped 3 bases and J dropped 7 bases, with 12 bases sitting between them. CDR3 DNA sequence: TGTGCCAGCAGTTATGGGCCGCTGAGTGGCTACACCTTC. It yields the protein CASSYGPLSGYTF.

This clone was counted between two and nine times. V is TRBV27 and J is TRBJ2-3; D gene unclear. CDR3 size: 14 residues. Germline V gene sequence: CDR1 MNHEY, CDR2 SMNVEV (reference sequence). With 8 bases removed from V and 1 base from J, the gap between germline ends came to 13 bases. The CDR3 DNA reads as TGTGCCAGCGGTCCCGCCGAGGGCACAGATACGCAGTATTTT. Its translation: CASGPAEGTDTQYF.

The rearrangement links TRBV4-3 to TRBJ2-7; perhaps TRBD2 as D (6 bases). Germline assignment: CDR1 LGHNA and CDR2 YSLEER. Trimming left V 1 base short and J 1 base short, with 11 bases between. The CDR3 has 15 residues. The CDR3 protein is CASSQVHAGSYEQYF. CDR3 coding DNA: TGCGCCAGCAGCCAAGTTCACGCGGGGTCCTACGAGCAGTACTTC.

The chain joins TRBV6-1 to TRBJ2-7; no definite D call. The CDR3 totals 15 residues. Germline CDR1 reads MNHNS; CDR2 reads SASEGT. With 6 bases removed from V and 6 bases from J, the gap between germline ends came to 21 bases. The DNA for the CDR3 is TGTGCCAGCAGATTAGTTCAGCGATCCTATCTCGAGCAGTACTTC. It specifies CASRLVQRSYLEQYF.

This chain links TRBV19 with TRBJ2-7; 13 bases line up with TRBD2. Unmatched junction bases numbered 3, after V lost 5 bases and J lost 2 bases. CDR3 length: 15 amino acids. Germline CDR1 LNHDA, CDR2 SQIVND (reference sequence). The CDR3 loop reads CASSVGLAGTYEQYF. The DNA for the CDR3 is TGTGCCAGTAGTGTGGGACTAGCGGGGACCTACGAGCAGTACTTC.

J is TRBJ1-2 and V is TRBV29-1; TRBD1 is a possible D gene (6 bases). CDR3 length: 11 residues. Germline V CDR1 and CDR2: SQVTM, ANQGSEA. V was pared by 3 bases and J by 6 bases, with 8 bases between. The CDR3, as DNA: TGCAGCGTTGAGTACAGGGATGGCTACACCTTC. Translated, it gives CSVEYRDGYTF.

This sequence joins TRBV30 and TRBJ2-7; 7 bases align to TRBD1. CDR1 and CDR2 from the germline V gene are GTSNPN and SVGIG (reference sequence). The trim removed 3 bases at V and 5 bases at J, leaving 7 bases unmatched. CDR3 length: 13 residues. The CDR3 region is CAWSPTGAHEQYF. In nucleotides, the CDR3 is TGTGCCTGGAGCCCAACAGGGGCCCACGAGCAGTACTTC.

This clone was detected only a few times. The V gene is TRBV6-5, the J gene TRBJ2-1; D gene ambiguous. Trimming cost V 3 bases and J 0 bases, with 9 bases left between them. There are 15 residues in the CDR3. Germline assignment: CDR1 MNHEY and CDR2 SVGAGI. This CDR3 is CASSYGGNSYNEQFF. The CDR3 coding sequence is TGTGCCAGCAGTTATGGCGGCAACTCCTACAATGAGCAGTTCTTC.

A few counts support this clone. The chain employs TRBV2 and TRBJ2-1, with 8 bases lining up with TRBD2. V shed 0 bases and J 13 bases; nucleotides not matched to a gene: 5. The CDR3 loop spans 13 amino acids. Germline CDR1 SNHLY, CDR2 FYNNEI. Here the CDR3 DNA reads TGTGCCAGCAGTGAAGCGCGGACTAGCCTACAGTTCTTC. Translated: CASSEARTSLQFF.

In this sample, this clone turned up a few times. The V gene is TRBV9, the J gene TRBJ1-5; D call uncertain. V lost 0 bases and J 7 bases, leaving 8 bases between the germline ends. This CDR3 has 13 residues. Germline lookup yields CDR1 SGDLS and CDR2 YYNGEE. As DNA, the CDR3 is TGTGCCAGCAGCGTAGGGGCCGGGCAGCCCCAGCATTTT. Protein: CASSVGAGQPQHF.